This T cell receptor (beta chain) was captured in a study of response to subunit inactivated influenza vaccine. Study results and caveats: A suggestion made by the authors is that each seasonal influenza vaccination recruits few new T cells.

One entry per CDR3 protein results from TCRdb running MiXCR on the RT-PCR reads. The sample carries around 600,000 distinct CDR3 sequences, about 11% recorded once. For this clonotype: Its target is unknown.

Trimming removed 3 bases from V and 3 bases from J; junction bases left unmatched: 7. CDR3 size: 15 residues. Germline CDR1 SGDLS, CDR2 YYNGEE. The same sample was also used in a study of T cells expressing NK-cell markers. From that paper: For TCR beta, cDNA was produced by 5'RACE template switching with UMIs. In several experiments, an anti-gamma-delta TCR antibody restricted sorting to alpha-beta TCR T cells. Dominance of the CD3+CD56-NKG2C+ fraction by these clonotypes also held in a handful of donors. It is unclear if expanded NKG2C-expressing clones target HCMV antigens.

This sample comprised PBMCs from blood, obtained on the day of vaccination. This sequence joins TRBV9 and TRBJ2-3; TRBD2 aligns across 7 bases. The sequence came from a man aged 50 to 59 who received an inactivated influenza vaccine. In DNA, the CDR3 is TGTGCCAGCAGCGCCCGGGACTACAGTACAGATACGCAGTATTTT. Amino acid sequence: CASSARDYSTDTQYF.